One and the same sample provided the 24 T cell receptor beta chains below, sequenced in a study of technical replicates of blood from a few donors. Data came from immunoSEQ multiplex PCR; TCRdb stores just in-frame clones and leaves some out. Of around 83,000 clones listed, around 94% are singletons. The sequenced material came from T cells isolated from PBMCs. These receptors came from a human donor in good health.

The chain uses TRBV14 and TRBJ1-1; D not resolved. Germline loops: CDR1 SGHDN, CDR2 FVKESK. V lost 0 bases and J lost 1, with 9 bases in between. CDR3 size: 15 residues. The CDR3 nucleotides are TGTGCCAGCAGCCAAGATGGCCGGGAGAACACTGAAGCTTTCTTT. It specifies CASSQDGRENTEAFF.

V gene TRBV4-1 combines with J gene TRBJ1-1; D gene ambiguous. Trimming removed 0 bases at V and 1 base at J, with 6 bases between. This CDR3 is 14 amino acids long. Germline loops: CDR1 MGHRA, CDR2 YSYEKL. The CDR3 DNA is TGCGCCAGCAGCCAAGATTGGAGGAACACTGAAGCTTTCTTT. As protein: CASSQDWRNTEAFF.

The chain recombines TRBV5-1 with TRBJ2-7; D possibly corresponds to TRBD2 (5 bases). The germline gives CDR1 SGHRS, CDR2 YFSETQ. Trimming cost V 0 bases and J 3 bases, with 10 bases left between them. CDR3 length equals 14 residues. CDR3 nucleotide sequence: TGCGCCAGCAGCTTGGTAACTAGTATCTACGAGCAGTACTTC. Encoded protein: CASSLVTSIYEQYF.

The chain joins TRBV6-6 to TRBJ2-5; 9 bases align to TRBD2. Germline-derived CDR1 and CDR2 are MNHNY and SVGAGI (reference sequence). The trim removed 8 bases at V and 5 bases at J, leaving 6 bases unmatched. The length of the CDR3 is 13 residues. The DNA of the CDR3 is TGTGCCAGCGCGGGGGGGCCACTGGAGACCCAGTACTTC. Amino acid sequence: CASAGGPLETQYF.

The chain recombines TRBV19 with TRBJ2-3; 8 bases map to TRBD2. J was trimmed by 4 bases and V by 4 bases; bases with no gene match: 7. The CDR3 loop spans 15 amino acids. CDR1 LNHDA and CDR2 SQIVND come from the germline V gene (reference sequence). The CDR3 sequence: CASSTISGSPDTQYF. As DNA, the CDR3 is TGTGCCAGTAGTACGATCAGCGGGAGTCCAGATACGCAGTATTTT.

CDR3 sequence (DNA): TGTGCCAGCAGCGTGCGTAGCGGGACCTTTACAGATACGCAGTATTTT. Its translation is CASSVRSGTFTDTQYF. The rearrangement uses TRBV5-4 and TRBJ2-3, with 8 bases that match TRBD2. CDR1 and CDR2 from the germline V gene are SGHNT and YYREEE (reference sequence). The CDR3 sequence is 16 residues long. J was trimmed by 3 bases and V by 4 bases; bases with no gene match: 10.

V and J are TRBV7-8 and TRBJ2-5; 7 bases are shared with TRBD2. After removal of 1 base from V and 1 base from J, the junction contained 6 bases not matched to a gene. The CDR3 sequence is 16 residues long. Germline loops: CDR1 SGHVS, CDR2 FQNEAQ. This CDR3 reads CASSLGGGFRQETQYF. The DNA of the CDR3 is TGTGCCAGCAGCTTAGGCGGGGGATTCCGCCAAGAGACCCAGTACTTC.

This sequence joins TRBV28 and TRBJ2-7; 7 nucleotides align to TRBD1. This CDR3 comprises 13 residues. V trimming: 6 bases; J trimming: 2 bases; junction bases outside the gene matches: 4. Germline CDR1 is MDHEN and CDR2 is SYDVKM. The CDR3 DNA reads TGTGCCAGCAGCCCAACAGGGGCCTACGAGCAGTACTTC. This gives the protein CASSPTGAYEQYF.

The genes are TRBV11-1 and TRBJ2-5; D is unresolved. CDR3 size: 13 residues. Germline V CDR1 and CDR2: SGHAT, FQDESV (reference sequence). V lost 5 bases, J lost 5 bases, and 12 bases lay in between. DNA for the CDR3: TGTGCCAGCAGCCGCAGTGATACGGAGACCCAGTACTTC. This codes for CASSRSDTETQYF.

The chain employs TRBV5-1 and TRBJ2-7; 8 nucleotides align to TRBD2. This CDR3 is 15 amino acids long. Germline CDR1 reads SGHRS; CDR2 reads YFSETQ. With V trimmed by 5 bases and J by 1 base, 8 bases remained unmatched. The CDR3, as DNA: TGCGCCAGCAGTCCCTTAGCGGGACCATCCTACGAGCAGTACTTC. Protein product: CASSPLAGPSYEQYF.

This chain connects TRBV9 to TRBJ1-6; D remains ambiguous. CDR3 length: 15 amino acids. The germline CDR1 and CDR2 sequences are SGDLS and YYNGEE. Trimming stripped 7 bases from V and 0 bases from J, with 11 bases between. CDR3 coding DNA: TGTGCCAGCGGAGCGGGAGGCTCCTATAATTCACCCCTCCACTTT. This translates into CASGAGGSYNSPLHF. Full variable domain (remainder filled in from reference TRBV9 and TRBJ1-6): DSGVTQTPKHLITATGQRVTLRCSPRSGDLSVYWYQQSLDQGLQFLIQYYNGEERAKGNILERFSAQQFPDLHSELNLSSLELGDSALYFCASGAGGSYNSPLHFGNGTRLTVT.

This rearrangement joins TRBV18 to TRBJ1-1; 7 bases map to TRBD1. The germline V gene has CDR1 KGHSH and CDR2 LQKENI. The CDR3 has 15 amino acids. The junction had 5 bases not matched to a gene; V was cut back by 3 bases and J by 1 base. CDR3 region: CASSPRRQGNTEAFF. DNA for the CDR3: TGTGCCAGCTCACCGAGAAGACAGGGGAACACTGAAGCTTTCTTT.

J is TRBJ1-2 and V is TRBV7-8, with 9 nucleotides matching TRBD1. J was trimmed by 7 bases and V by 5 bases; bases with no gene match: 5. Germline V gene data show CDR1 as SGHVS and CDR2 as FQNEAQ. The CDR3 covers 13 residues. DNA of the CDR3: TGTGCCAGCAGCCCCGGGACAGGGACTGGCTACACCTTC. Protein product: CASSPGTGTGYTF.

This rearrangement joins TRBV7-2 to TRBJ1-5; 8 bases fit TRBD1. Germline loops: CDR1 SGHTA, CDR2 FQGNSA. The CDR3 loop spans 15 amino acids. V dropped 6 bases and J dropped 1; count of bases not matched to a gene: 5. CDR3 sequence: CASRQGGGSNQPQHF. CDR3 bases: TGTGCCAGCAGACAGGGGGGGGGCAGCAATCAGCCCCAGCATTTT. Together with reference TRBV7-2 and TRBJ1-5, the CDR3 gives the full variable domain: GAGVSQSPSNKVTEKGKDVELRCDPISGHTALYWYRQSLGQGLEFLIYFQGNSAPDKSGLPSDRFSAERTGGSVSTLTIQRTQQEDSAVYLCASRQGGGSNQPQHFGDGTRLSIL.

The rearrangement links TRBV7-9 to TRBJ1-3, with 7 bases identical to TRBD1. Germline loops: CDR1 SEHNR, CDR2 FQNEAQ (reference sequence). This CDR3 has 16 amino acids. V lost 5 bases to trimming and J lost 0 bases; unmatched junction nucleotides: 7. For the CDR3, the DNA is TGTGCCAGCAGCCTTACGACAGGGCGCTCTGGAAACACCATATATTTT. Translation gives CASSLTTGRSGNTIYF.

V usage is TRBV7-6 and J usage is TRBJ1-1; 11 bases map to TRBD1. V shed 5 bases, J shed 5 bases, and the junction held 10 bases outside the gene matches. The CDR3 is made up of 16 amino acids. CDR1 and CDR2 (germline): SGHVS, FNYEAQ. The CDR3 protein is CASSSGQGARGTEAFF. CDR3 coding DNA: TGTGCCAGCAGCAGCGGACAGGGGGCGCGGGGTACTGAAGCTTTCTTT.

The chain has TRBV5-1 and TRBJ2-5, with D possibly being TRBD1 (5 bases). Trimming took off 0 bases at V and 1 base at J, with 7 bases between the two ends. Germline V lookup: CDR1 SGHRS, CDR2 YFSETQ. The CDR3 has 14 amino acids. For the CDR3, the DNA is TGCGCCAGCAGCTTGGGACAGTTCCAAGAGACCCAGTACTTC. It translates to CASSLGQFQETQYF. Based on the CDR3 plus reference TRBV5-1 and TRBJ2-5, the full variable domain is KAGVTQTPRYLIKTRGQQVTLSCSPISGHRSVSWYQQTPGQGLQFLFEYFSETQRNKGNFPGRFSGRQFSNSRSEMNVSTLELGDSALYLCASSLGQFQETQYFGPGTRLLVL.

The chain links TRBV6-1 to TRBJ2-5, with 14 bases identical to TRBD2. The CDR3 runs 15 residues. V shed 4 bases and J 2 bases; nucleotides not matched to a gene: 0. Germline CDR1 is MNHNS and CDR2 is SASEGT. CDR3 DNA: TGTGCCAGCAGTGGACTAGCGGGGGGGCAAGAGACCCAGTACTTC. This translates into CASSGLAGGQETQYF.

V usage is TRBV19 and J usage is TRBJ1-1; 8 nucleotides line up with TRBD1. Germline CDR1 and CDR2: LNHDA and SQIVND (reference sequence). Unmatched junction bases numbered 4, after V lost 6 bases and J lost 1 base. This CDR3 spans 14 amino acids. CDR3 sequence reads: CASSYGTGNTEAFF. The CDR3 DNA follows: TGTGCCAGTAGCTACGGGACAGGGAACACTGAAGCTTTCTTT.

The rearrangement uses TRBV5-1 and TRBJ2-2, with D hard to call. The CDR3 extends over 14 amino acids. Germline V gene lookup returns CDR1 SGHRS and CDR2 YFSETQ. Trimming cost V 1 base and J 7 bases, with 11 bases left between them. The CDR3 sequence is CASSLWQVGGELFF. CDR3 nucleotide sequence: TGCGCCAGCAGCTTGTGGCAGGTGGGCGGGGAGCTGTTTTTT.

The sample holds one count of this clone. V and J are TRBV5-4 and TRBJ2-7; a weak D match, TRBD2 (6 bases). Between the trimmed V and J ends, which lost 0 bases and 6 bases, there was a span of 13 bases. The CDR3 length is 14 residues. Germline V gene sequence: CDR1 SGHNT, CDR2 YYREEE (reference sequence). The CDR3 region has the DNA TGTGCCAGCAGCTTGGGGGGGGTTTTTTCCGAGCAGTACTTC. It encodes CASSLGGVFSEQYF.

The rearrangement joins TRBV19 to TRBJ2-7, with 7 bases matching TRBD1. V trimming: 5 bases; J trimming: 9 bases; junction bases outside the gene matches: 10. This CDR3 contains 13 residues. CDR1 is LNHDA, CDR2 SQIVND, per germline (reference sequence). The CDR3 spells CASSGSGGRRQYF. The CDR3, as DNA: TGTGCCAGTAGTGGGTCAGGGGGAAGAAGGCAGTACTTC.

This chain uses TRBV5-1 with TRBJ1-4; 8 bases match TRBD1. This CDR3 region has 14 residues. Germline assignment: CDR1 SGHRS and CDR2 YFSETQ. Unmatched junction bases numbered 4, after V lost 3 bases and J lost 6 bases. The CDR3: CASSSGQGDEKLFF. The CDR3 DNA is TGCGCCAGCAGCTCTGGACAGGGTGATGAAAAACTGTTTTTT.

The chain has TRBV7-9 and TRBJ2-7; 7 bases are a match to TRBD1. J was trimmed by 4 bases and V by 7 bases; bases with no gene match: 10. The V gene's germline CDR1 is SEHNR and CDR2 FQNEAQ (reference sequence). This CDR3 has 14 amino acids. In nucleotides, the CDR3 is TGTGCCAGCATTTATCCGGGACAGCCATACGAGCAGTACTTC. Its protein product is CASIYPGQPYEQYF.